A selection of T cell receptor beta chains follows, all from one sample in a study of shared clonotypes between healthy human individuals. Sequencing was performed with immunoSEQ multiplex PCR; in TCRdb, only in-frame clones are kept and a portion is missing. Of about 2.4 million clones in the sample, 93% were seen once. Sequencing used naive CD4+ T cells from PBMCs. The receptors stem from a man younger than 35 in good health. Some clones in this sample may be carry-over from other donors' samples. CDR3s include the opening cysteine and the closing phenylalanine or tryptophan. The order of the fields is CDR3 DNA, CDR3 protein, D gene, V gene, clone size, J gene. The D gene is left open where the match is weak. Clone size is given for some rows only: seen once, a few or many times, or a class if the clone is expanded.

CDR3 DNA: TGCGCCAGCAGCCAAGACCGGGGCGGTGAGCAGTTCTTC
CDR3 protein: CASSQDRGGEQFF
D gene: -
V gene: TRBV4-1
clone size: -
J gene: TRBJ2-1

CDR3 DNA: TGCGCCAGCAGCCAAGAAGGGAAAAGGACTAGCGGGTCAGACCCCGAGCAGTACTTC
CDR3 protein: CASSQEGKRTSGSDPEQYF
D gene: TRBD2
V gene: TRBV4-1
clone size: -
J gene: TRBJ2-7

CDR3 DNA: TGTGCCAGCAGTTACTCTGAGTATCTCAGTGGGTGCAGGGGACCCTACGAGCAGTACTTC
CDR3 protein: CASSYSEYLSGCRGPYEQYF
D gene: -
V gene: TRBV6-7
clone size: -
J gene: TRBJ2-7

CDR3 DNA: TGTGCCAGCAGCCAAGAACTTCTATACGGGAGGGGGGCCGAGCAGTACTTC
CDR3 protein: CASSQELLYGRGAEQYF
D gene: TRBD2
V gene: TRBV14
clone size: -
J gene: TRBJ2-7

CDR3 DNA: TGTGCCAGCAGCGAAAGCACAGGGGGCCCAAACACCGGGGAGCTGTTTTTT
CDR3 protein: CASSESTGGPNTGELFF
D gene: TRBD1
V gene: TRBV11-2
clone size: -
J gene: TRBJ2-2

CDR3 DNA: TGTGCCAGCAGTTTCGACGGTCAAGGCACAGATACGCAGTATTTT
CDR3 protein: CASSFDGQGTDTQYF
D gene: -
V gene: TRBV27
clone size: -
J gene: TRBJ2-3

CDR3 DNA: TGTGCCAGCAGTTACGGGGGTAGCGGGAGGAATGAGCAGTTCTTC
CDR3 protein: CASSYGGSGRNEQFF
D gene: TRBD2
V gene: TRBV6-6
clone size: -
J gene: TRBJ2-1

CDR3 DNA: TGCGCCAGCAGTCAATCGTGGGACACGAACACTGAAGCTTTCTTT
CDR3 protein: CASSQSWDTNTEAFF
D gene: -
V gene: TRBV23-1
clone size: once
J gene: TRBJ1-1

CDR3 DNA: TGTGCCAGCAGTCCCGTGGGGAGGAATCAGCCCCAGCATTTT
CDR3 protein: CASSPVGRNQPQHF
D gene: -
V gene: TRBV2
clone size: -
J gene: TRBJ1-5

CDR3 DNA: TGCGCCAGCGGCGGGACGGGTGCTGGGGCCAACGTCCTGACTTTC
CDR3 protein: CASGGTGAGANVLTF
D gene: -
V gene: TRBV5-1
clone size: -
J gene: TRBJ2-6

CDR3 DNA: TGCGCCAGTGGGGACAGGGGCTACGAGCAGTACTTC
CDR3 protein: CASGDRGYEQYF
D gene: TRBD1
V gene: TRBV10-1
clone size: -
J gene: TRBJ2-7

CDR3 DNA: TGCAGCGTTGAGGGAGCGGGAGGGCCAACAGATACGCAGTATTTT
CDR3 protein: CSVEGAGGPTDTQYF
D gene: TRBD2
V gene: TRBV29-1
clone size: -
J gene: TRBJ2-3

CDR3 DNA: TGTGCCAGCAGCTTAACGGACTATACAATCTATGAGCAGTTCTTC
CDR3 protein: CASSLTDYTIYEQFF
D gene: -
V gene: TRBV7-2
clone size: -
J gene: TRBJ2-1

CDR3 DNA: TGTGCCAGCAGTTTTGGAGGGGTCCCTAACTATGGCTACACCTTC
CDR3 protein: CASSFGGVPNYGYTF
D gene: -
V gene: TRBV28
clone size: -
J gene: TRBJ1-2

CDR3 DNA: TGTGCCAGCAGCGTAGGGAACACCGGGGAGCTGTTTTTT
CDR3 protein: CASSVGNTGELFF
D gene: -
V gene: TRBV9
clone size: -
J gene: TRBJ2-2

CDR3 DNA: TGTGCCAGCAGGCCTCCGGGGACGGCACACTACGAGCAGTACTTC
CDR3 protein: CASRPPGTAHYEQYF
D gene: -
V gene: TRBV28
clone size: -
J gene: TRBJ2-7

CDR3 DNA: TGCGCCAGCAGCCTCGGGACTAGCGGAGGCACAGATACGCAGTATTTT
CDR3 protein: CASSLGTSGGTDTQYF
D gene: TRBD2
V gene: TRBV5-1
clone size: -
J gene: TRBJ2-3

CDR3 DNA: TGTGCCAGCAGTTGGACAGCCACCTACGAGCAGTACTTC
CDR3 protein: CASSWTATYEQYF
D gene: -
V gene: TRBV28
clone size: -
J gene: TRBJ2-7

CDR3 DNA: TGTGCCAGCAGTGAAGTACGGACAGGGATAGGAGAGACCCAGTACTTC
CDR3 protein: CASSEVRTGIGETQYF
D gene: TRBD1
V gene: TRBV6-1
clone size: -
J gene: TRBJ2-5

CDR3 DNA: TGTGCCAGCAGTTCTGGACAGGGCACTTATGGCTACACCTTC
CDR3 protein: CASSSGQGTYGYTF
D gene: TRBD1
V gene: TRBV28
clone size: -
J gene: TRBJ1-2

CDR3 DNA: TGTGCCAGCAGCTTAGAAAGGACAGGGTACGAGCAGTACTTC
CDR3 protein: CASSLERTGYEQYF
D gene: TRBD1
V gene: TRBV7-8
clone size: -
J gene: TRBJ2-7

CDR3 DNA: TGTGCCAGCAGCGTCGGGACTAGCGGGGACTACTACGAGCAGTACTTC
CDR3 protein: CASSVGTSGDYYEQYF
D gene: TRBD2
V gene: TRBV9
clone size: -
J gene: TRBJ2-7

CDR3 DNA: TGTGCCAGCAGCTTGTCTCTCGAGGTGGGTTACAATGAGCAGTTCTTC
CDR3 protein: CASSLSLEVGYNEQFF
D gene: -
V gene: TRBV5-4
clone size: -
J gene: TRBJ2-1

CDR3 DNA: TGCGCCAGCAGTGAGTCGTCTAGTAGGCAGTACTTC
CDR3 protein: CASSESSSRQYF
D gene: -
V gene: TRBV10-1
clone size: -
J gene: TRBJ2-7

CDR3 DNA: TGTGCCAGCAGTCAGGCGGGTGTTTACGAGCAGTACTTC
CDR3 protein: CASSQAGVYEQYF
D gene: -
V gene: TRBV6-5
clone size: -
J gene: TRBJ2-7

CDR3 DNA: TGTGCCAGCAGCTCCGAACTTCCGGGACAGGGGTCAGATACGCAGTATTTT
CDR3 protein: CASSSELPGQGSDTQYF
D gene: TRBD1
V gene: TRBV5-4
clone size: -
J gene: TRBJ2-3

CDR3 DNA: TGTGCCAGCAGCTATCCGCCAGGATACGAGCAGTACTTC
CDR3 protein: CASSYPPGYEQYF
D gene: -
V gene: TRBV6-1
clone size: -
J gene: TRBJ2-7

CDR3 DNA: TGTGCCAGCAGCCCGGTCCCCGCAACTAATGAAAAACTGTTTTTT
CDR3 protein: CASSPVPATNEKLFF
D gene: -
V gene: TRBV5-5
clone size: once
J gene: TRBJ1-4

CDR3 DNA: TGTGCCAGCTCACCAGCAGGGCACACTGAAGCTTTCTTT
CDR3 protein: CASSPAGHTEAFF
D gene: -
V gene: TRBV18
clone size: -
J gene: TRBJ1-1

CDR3 DNA: TGCAGCGTTGAAAGGACTAGTGGTACGGAGACCCAGTACTTC
CDR3 protein: CSVERTSGTETQYF
D gene: TRBD2
V gene: TRBV29-1
clone size: -
J gene: TRBJ2-5

CDR3 DNA: TGTGCCAGCAGTGGGGAGTCTAACAATGAGCAGTTCTTC
CDR3 protein: CASSGESNNEQFF
D gene: -
V gene: TRBV2
clone size: -
J gene: TRBJ2-1

CDR3 DNA: TGCGCCAGCAGCCCCCAAGTTTCCTACGAGCAGTACTTC
CDR3 protein: CASSPQVSYEQYF
D gene: -
V gene: TRBV5-1
clone size: -
J gene: TRBJ2-7

CDR3 DNA: TGTGCCAGCAGTTCGGACAGGACCAACCAGTACTTC
CDR3 protein: CASSSDRTNQYF
D gene: TRBD1
V gene: TRBV6-1
clone size: -
J gene: TRBJ2-4

CDR3 DNA: TGTGCCAGCAGCTTATGGGGGGATTCGGGCACAGATACGCAGTATTTT
CDR3 protein: CASSLWGDSGTDTQYF
D gene: -
V gene: TRBV7-3
clone size: -
J gene: TRBJ2-3

CDR3 DNA: TGTGCCAGCAGCTTAGGTTTAGGGGAGACCCAGTACTTC
CDR3 protein: CASSLGLGETQYF
D gene: -
V gene: TRBV7-8
clone size: -
J gene: TRBJ2-5

CDR3 DNA: TGTGCCAGCAGCCAAGTACTCGGGAGCTACGAGCAGTACTTC
CDR3 protein: CASSQVLGSYEQYF
D gene: -
V gene: TRBV14
clone size: -
J gene: TRBJ2-7

CDR3 DNA: TGTGCCAGCTTCCCAGGTGGTAGCGGCACCGGGGAGCTGTTTTTT
CDR3 protein: CASFPGGSGTGELFF
D gene: -
V gene: TRBV2
clone size: -
J gene: TRBJ2-2